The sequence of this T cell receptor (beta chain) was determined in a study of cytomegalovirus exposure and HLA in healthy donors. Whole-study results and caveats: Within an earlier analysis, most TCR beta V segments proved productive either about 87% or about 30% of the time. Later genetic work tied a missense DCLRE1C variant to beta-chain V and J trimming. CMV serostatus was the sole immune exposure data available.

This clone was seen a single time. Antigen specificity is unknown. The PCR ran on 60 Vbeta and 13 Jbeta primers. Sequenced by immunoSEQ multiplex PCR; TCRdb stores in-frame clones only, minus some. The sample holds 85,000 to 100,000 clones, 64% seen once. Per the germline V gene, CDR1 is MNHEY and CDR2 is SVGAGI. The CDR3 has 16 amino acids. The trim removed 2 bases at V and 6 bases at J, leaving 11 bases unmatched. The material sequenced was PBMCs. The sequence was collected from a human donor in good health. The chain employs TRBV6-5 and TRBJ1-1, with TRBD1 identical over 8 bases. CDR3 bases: TGTGCCAGCAGTTACAGGGACAGGATTGAGCTCGCTGAAGCTTTCTTT. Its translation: CASSYRDRIELAEAFF.